The T cell receptor beta chain described here comes from a study of T cell responses to AZD1222 COVID-19 vaccine. Whole-study context: Pooling was applied to second doses at about 4 or about 12 weeks. Study-wide findings and caveats: Unmutated variant regions are reportedly the target of nearly half of TCRs that are spike-specific. The donors showed a predominance of white British ancestry and of females, with possible underestimation of clonal diversity. At study baseline, merely six AZD1222 recipients were seropositive.

TCRdb's table, derived via immunoSEQ multiplex PCR, lists solely in-frame clones and lacks some. In the table there are approximately 120,000 clones, 80% to 95% of which are singletons. Worth noting for this clone: Its antigen is still unknown.

The CDR3 runs 15 residues. V shed 5 bases and J 2 bases; nucleotides not matched to a gene: 9. Germline loops: CDR1 MNHEY, CDR2 SMNVEV (reference sequence). The input for sequencing was peripheral blood, taken on day 0 of AZD1222 vaccination. This TCR came from an adult in good health. The chain combines TRBV27 with TRBJ2-7; TRBD1 matches 7 bases. The CDR3 region has the DNA TGTGCCAGCAGTGTACCGGGACAGCGAACCTACGAGCAGTACTTC. It translates to CASSVPGQRTYEQYF.